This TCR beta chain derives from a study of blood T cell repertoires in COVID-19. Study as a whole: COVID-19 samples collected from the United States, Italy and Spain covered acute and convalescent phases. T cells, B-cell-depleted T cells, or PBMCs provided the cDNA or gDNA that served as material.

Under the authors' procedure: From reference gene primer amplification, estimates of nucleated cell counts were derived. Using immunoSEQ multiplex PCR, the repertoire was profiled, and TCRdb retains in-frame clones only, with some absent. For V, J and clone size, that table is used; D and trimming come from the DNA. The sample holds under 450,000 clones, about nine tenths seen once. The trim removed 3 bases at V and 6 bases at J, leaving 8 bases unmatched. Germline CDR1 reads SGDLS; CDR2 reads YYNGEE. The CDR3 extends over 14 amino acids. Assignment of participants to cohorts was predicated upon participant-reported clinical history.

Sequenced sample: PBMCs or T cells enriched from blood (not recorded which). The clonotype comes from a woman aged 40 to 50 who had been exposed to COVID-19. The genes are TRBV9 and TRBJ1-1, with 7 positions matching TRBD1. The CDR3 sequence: CASSAQGGAAEAFF. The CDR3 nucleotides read TGTGCCAGCAGCGCTCAAGGGGGCGCCGCTGAAGCTTTCTTT. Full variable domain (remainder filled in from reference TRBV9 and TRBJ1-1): DSGVTQTPKHLITATGQRVTLRCSPRSGDLSVYWYQQSLDQGLQFLIQYYNGEERAKGNILERFSAQQFPDLHSELNLSSLELGDSALYFCASSAQGGAAEAFFGQGTRLTVV.